Described below is a single T cell receptor beta chain sequence and its context. TCRdb re-called the RT-PCR reads through MiXCR, storing one row per CDR3 protein. The sample includes roughly 150,000 distinct CDR3 sequences, approximately 25% seen only once; the top ten take roughly a quarter. The CDR3 is made up of 15 amino acids. The V gene end was trimmed by 0 bases and the J gene end by 8 bases; junction bases not matched to a gene: 10. Germline V lookup: CDR1 DFQATT, CDR2 SNEGSKA (reference sequence). This entry is derived from a study of patients and donors after allogeneic stem cell transplantation.

Sequencing was performed on blood, either unsorted or a sorted T cell fraction (not recorded which). The sequence derives from a human donor who was either an allogeneic HSCT recipient or a stem cell or donor lymphocyte infusion donor (not recorded which). It is not recorded whose cells these are; they may come from a transplant donor. V and J are TRBV20-1 and TRBJ1-2; 9 bases agree with TRBD1. CDR3 in amino acids: CSARETDRGLWGYTF. The CDR3 nucleotides read TGCAGTGCTAGAGAAACCGACAGGGGGTTGTGGGGCTACACCTTC.